This is a list of T cell receptor beta chains from one sample in a study of shared clonotypes between healthy human individuals. Some clones are missing from TCRdb's copy, which holds only in-frame ones; the method was immunoSEQ multiplex PCR. The profile shows roughly 490,000 clones, about three quarters of them singletons. The source material was PBMCs. These receptors all come from a woman aged 40 to 50 in good health. Some clones in this sample may be carry-over from other donors' samples. CDR3s include the opening cysteine and the closing phenylalanine or tryptophan. The D gene is left open where the match is weak. Some rows have no size entry. The others give once, few or many, or a class for an expanded clone.

clone_size	v_call	d_call	j_call	cdr3_aa	cdr3_nt
.	TRBV6-1	.	TRBJ1-3	CASSEAGGASGNTICF	TGTGCCAGCAGTGAAGCTGGTGGGGCCTCTGGAAACACCATATGTTTT
few	TRBV5-1	TRBD1	TRBJ2-5	CASSLNRQGAGETQYF	TGCGCCAGCAGCTTGAACCGACAGGGGGCCGGAGAGACCCAGTACTTC
.	TRBV10-3	TRBD1	TRBJ1-3	CAIREGQDRNTIYF	TGTGCCATCAGGGAAGGACAGGATCGAAACACCATATATTTT
.	TRBV11-3	.	TRBJ2-1	CASSLGTVYNEQFF	TGTGCCAGCAGCTTAGGGACAGTTTACAATGAGCAGTTCTTC
.	TRBV10-3	.	TRBJ2-5	CAISGTGRGETQYF	TGTGCCATCAGTGGGACCGGGCGAGGGGAGACCCAGTACTTC
.	TRBV19	.	TRBJ2-3	CASKAFTDTQYF	TGTGCCAGTAAGGCTTTCACAGATACGCAGTATTTT
many	TRBV18	.	TRBJ2-7	CASSHMDGSYEQYF	TGTGCCAGCTCACACATGGACGGATCCTACGAGCAGTACTTC
many	TRBV29-1	.	TRBJ1-1	CSVGSEMNTEAFF	TGCAGCGTTGGCTCAGAAATGAACACTGAAGCTTTCTTT
.	TRBV15	.	TRBJ2-3	CATSRVGLAQYF	TGTGCCACCAGCAGAGTGGGGTTAGCGCAGTATTTT
.	TRBV4-1	.	TRBJ1-5	CASSQDLPGLSNQPQHF	TGCGCCAGCAGCCAAGATCTTCCAGGGCTGAGCAATCAGCCCCAGCATTTT
.	TRBV7-9	.	TRBJ2-1	CASSFALGRYNEQFF	TGTGCCAGCAGCTTCGCCCTAGGGCGGTACAATGAGCAGTTCTTC
.	TRBV4-2	TRBD2	TRBJ2-3	CASSPPSTSGTDTQYF	TGTGCCAGCAGCCCTCCGTCGACTAGCGGCACAGATACGCAGTATTTT
few	TRBV19	TRBD2	TRBJ2-6	CASSAGVGSSGANVLTF	TGTGCCAGTAGCGCGGGGGTTGGGTCCTCTGGGGCCAACGTCCTGACTTTC
.	TRBV5-1	.	TRBJ2-3	CASSLGGRVPTQYF	TGCGCCAGCAGCTTGGGGGGTCGGGTCCCCACGCAGTATTTT
.	TRBV6-5	.	TRBJ1-6	CASSYGQHNSPLHF	TGTGCCAGCAGTTACGGGCAACATAATTCACCCCTCCACTTT
.	TRBV7-2	.	TRBJ1-3	CASSPNGGWSGNTIYF	TGTGCCAGCAGCCCAAACGGTGGGTGGTCTGGAAACACCATATATTTT
.	TRBV5-1	TRBD1	TRBJ2-7	CASSLVGAGGASYEQYF	TGCGCCAGCAGCTTGGTGGGTGCAGGGGGAGCCTCCTACGAGCAGTACTTC
few	TRBV9	TRBD1	TRBJ2-1	CASSPGTGHWGVQFF	TGTGCCAGCAGCCCCGGGACAGGGCATTGGGGGGTGCAGTTCTTC
.	TRBV19	TRBD1	TRBJ1-2	CASSIGQGARGYTF	TGTGCCAGTAGTATCGGACAGGGGGCGCGTGGCTACACCTTC
.	TRBV19	.	TRBJ2-3	CASSSNRGTDTQYF	TGTGCCAGTAGTTCTAACCGGGGTACAGATACGCAGTATTTT
.	TRBV7-3	.	TRBJ2-6	CASSLIGSGANVLTF	TGTGCCAGCAGCTTAATAGGATCCGGGGCCAACGTCCTGACTTTC
few	TRBV4-1	.	TRBJ2-1	CASSRISYNEQFF	TGCGCCAGCAGTCGAATCTCCTACAATGAGCAGTTCTTC
.	TRBV7-2	TRBD2	TRBJ2-7	CASSLPSGRLYEQYF	TGTGCCAGCAGCTTACCAAGCGGGAGGTTGTACGAGCAGTACTTC
.	TRBV27	.	TRBJ2-1	CASSPIAQTNEQFF	TGTGCCAGCAGTCCCATAGCGCAAACCAATGAGCAGTTCTTC
.	TRBV27	.	TRBJ1-5	CASSFPLTGLSNQPQHF	TGTGCCAGCAGTTTCCCTTTAACAGGGCTTAGCAATCAGCCCCAGCATTTT
.	TRBV28	TRBD2	TRBJ2-7	CASSILTSGTTYEQYF	TGTGCCAGCAGTATACTGACTAGCGGGACGACCTACGAGCAGTACTTC
.	TRBV7-2	TRBD1	TRBJ1-1	CASSLAPGTGITEAFF	TGTGCCAGCAGCTTAGCCCCCGGGACAGGGATAACTGAAGCTTTCTTT
.	TRBV9	.	TRBJ1-5	CASSYGTENQPQHF	TGTGCCAGCAGTTACGGGACGGAGAATCAGCCCCAGCATTTT
few	TRBV7-2	TRBD2	TRBJ2-1	CASSQTLAGGFNEQFF	TGTGCCAGCAGCCAAACACTAGCGGGAGGGTTCAATGAGCAGTTCTTC
.	TRBV11-2	.	TRBJ2-7	CASSWNAYEQYF	TGTGCCAGCAGCTGGAACGCCTACGAGCAGTACTTC
many	TRBV4-1	.	TRBJ1-5	CASSQDRAGHNQPQHF	TGCGCCAGCAGCCAAGACCGCGCAGGGCACAATCAGCCCCAGCATTTT
.	TRBV6-5	.	TRBJ1-5	CASRRAVNSNQPQHF	TGTGCCAGCCGTCGGGCGGTGAATAGCAATCAGCCCCAGCATTTT
.	TRBV10-2	.	TRBJ1-4	CASSQGPLKNEKLFF	TGCGCCAGCAGCCAGGGCCCACTAAAGAATGAAAAACTGTTTTTT
.	TRBV28	.	TRBJ2-2	CASSLQPGGTGELFF	TGTGCCAGCAGTTTACAGCCCGGGGGCACCGGGGAGCTGTTTTTT
.	TRBV6-1	.	TRBJ1-3	CASNLGTQEENTIYF	TGTGCCAGCAACCTCGGGACTCAGGAGGAAAACACCATATATTTT
.	TRBV6-1	TRBD1	TRBJ1-2	CASSEPPRDSRFLANYGYTF	TGTGCCAGCAGTGAACCCCCCCGGGACAGCCGATTCTTAGCTAACTATGGCTACACCTTC
.	TRBV2	TRBD1	TRBJ1-5	CASLTGEGQPQHF	TGTGCCAGCCTTACAGGGGAGGGTCAGCCCCAGCATTTT
.	TRBV7-9	.	TRBJ2-7	CASSPVGGPHNEQYF	TGTGCCAGCAGCCCGGTGGGAGGCCCACATAACGAGCAGTACTTC
.	TRBV5-4	.	TRBJ2-1	CASSSEPINEQFF	TGTGCCAGCAGTTCCGAGCCGATCAATGAGCAGTTCTTC
.	TRBV6-5	TRBD1	TRBJ1-5	CASRRGTGFREPQHF	TGTGCCAGCAGGAGGGGGACAGGGTTTAGAGAGCCCCAGCATTTT
.	TRBV13	.	TRBJ2-2	CASSLPGTLRSTGELFF	TGTGCCAGCAGCTTACCTGGGACACTCAGAAGCACCGGGGAGCTGTTTTTT
.	TRBV9	.	TRBJ1-2	CASSATVLGGGYTF	TGTGCCAGCAGCGCCACAGTGCTCGGGGGAGGCTACACCTTC
.	TRBV28	.	TRBJ2-5	CASSLWQGQETQYF	TGTGCCAGCAGTTTATGGCAGGGCCAAGAGACCCAGTACTTC
few	TRBV4-1	.	TRBJ2-5	CASSRQPWAQETQYF	TGCGCCAGCAGCCGCCAGCCCTGGGCCCAAGAGACCCAGTACTTC
.	TRBV11-2	.	TRBJ2-7	CASSLASVWGYEQYF	TGTGCCAGCAGCTTAGCTTCCGTTTGGGGCTACGAGCAGTACTTC
.	TRBV9	TRBD2	TRBJ2-1	CASSRAGGEGLMAYNEQFF	TGTGCCAGCAGCCGGGCTGGGGGGGAGGGCCTAATGGCCTACAATGAGCAGTTCTTC
few	TRBV28	.	TRBJ2-2	CASSRTGIKWELFF	TGTGCCAGCAGTCGTACAGGGATTAAGTGGGAGCTGTTTTTT
.	TRBV5-4	.	TRBJ2-1	CASSSSLGINEQFF	TGTGCCAGCAGCTCCTCGTTAGGGATAAATGAGCAGTTCTTC
.	TRBV7-8	TRBD1	TRBJ2-7	CASSSNRGIRYEQYF	TGTGCCAGCAGCTCGAACAGGGGGATTCGCTACGAGCAGTACTTC
many	TRBV7-2	.	TRBJ2-2	CASSLGSNGELFF	TGTGCCAGCAGCTTAGGGTCAAACGGGGAGCTGTTTTTT
once	TRBV6-5	TRBD2	TRBJ2-7	CASGKREGVYEQYF	TGTGCCAGCGGTAAGCGGGAGGGGGTCTACGAGCAGTACTTC
.	TRBV7-8	.	TRBJ2-1	CASSHPYADPYNEQFF	TGTGCCAGCAGCCACCCCTACGCTGACCCGTACAATGAGCAGTTCTTC
.	TRBV21-1	.	TRBJ1-1	CASSKVCQEGNTEAFF	TGTGCCAGCAGCAAGGTCTGCCAGGAGGGGAACACTGAAGCTTTCTTT
few	TRBV9	.	TRBJ2-7	CASSVLQTGEQYF	TGTGCCAGCAGCGTACTGCAGACGGGGGAGCAGTACTTC
.	TRBV6-6	.	TRBJ1-5	CASSYGQGSQPQHF	TGTGCCAGCAGTTACGGGCAGGGGTCTCAGCCCCAGCATTTT
.	TRBV2	.	TRBJ1-4	CASSYTGNEKLFF	TGTGCCAGCAGTTACACAGGAAATGAAAAACTGTTTTTT